This T cell receptor (beta chain) was sequenced in a study of T cell responses to AZD1222 COVID-19 vaccine. General study points: The donor group comprised mostly white British people and more females; the analysis possibly underestimated clonal diversity. Repertoire sampling happened only post peak T cell response. Spike was spanned by vaccine-associated CD4 TCRs, with dominance at 160-218 and 743-854.

Measured with immunoSEQ multiplex PCR; TCRdb has only the in-frame clones, and not every one. This sample carries under 150,000 clones, approximately 85% of them seen once, and the ten largest clones take roughly 5.7%. The CDR3 extends over 13 amino acids. The junction had 11 bases not matched to a gene; V was cut back by 3 bases and J by 14 bases. Per the germline V gene, CDR1 is LNHDA and CDR2 is SQIVND (reference sequence). This clone was seen only once. No antigen is known for it. This receptor was obtained from an adult who received the AZD1222 COVID-19 vaccine. The chain carries TRBV19 and TRBJ1-2, with 8 bases lining up with TRBD1. Sequenced here: peripheral blood, sampled 28 days after the second AZD1222 dose. The CDR3 DNA sequence: TGTGCCAGTAGTATCGCAATCAGGGGGCGTACGACCTTC. It translates to CASSIAIRGRTTF.